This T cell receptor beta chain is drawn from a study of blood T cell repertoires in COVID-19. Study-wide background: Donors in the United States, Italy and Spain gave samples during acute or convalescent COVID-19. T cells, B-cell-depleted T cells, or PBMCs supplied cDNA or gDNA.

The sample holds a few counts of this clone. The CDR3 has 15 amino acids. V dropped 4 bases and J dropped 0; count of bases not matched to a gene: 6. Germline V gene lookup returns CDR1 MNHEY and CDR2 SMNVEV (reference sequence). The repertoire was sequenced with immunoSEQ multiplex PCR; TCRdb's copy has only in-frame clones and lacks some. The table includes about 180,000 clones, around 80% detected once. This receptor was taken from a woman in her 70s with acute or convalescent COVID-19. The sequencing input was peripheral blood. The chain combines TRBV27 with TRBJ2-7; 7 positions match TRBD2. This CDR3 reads CASSYKAGLSYEQYF. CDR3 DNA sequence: TGTGCCAGCAGTTACAAAGCGGGACTCTCCTACGAGCAGTACTTC.